One and the same sample provided the 11 T cell receptor beta chains below, sequenced in a study of cytomegalovirus exposure and HLA in healthy donors. Vbeta (60) and Jbeta (13) primers were used in the PCR. Profiling relied on immunoSEQ multiplex PCR, and the TCRdb table lists in-frame clones only, not all of them. The sample totals about 79,000 clones. The sequenced material came from PBMCs. These receptors all come from a young man in good health and CMV-seronegative.

The rearrangement joins TRBV19 to TRBJ2-5; TRBD2 might be the D (5 bases). Trimming cost V 0 bases and J 3 bases, with 5 bases left between them. The germline V gene encodes CDR1 LNHDA and CDR2 SQIVND (reference sequence). CDR3 length: 13 residues. The CDR3 reads CASSIDGEETQYF. The CDR3 DNA reads TGTGCCAGTAGTATAGACGGGGAAGAGACCCAGTACTTC.

The chain employs TRBV19 and TRBJ1-1, with D maybe TRBD1 (5 bases). The germline V gene has CDR1 LNHDA and CDR2 SQIVND (reference sequence). Trimming shortened V by 4 bases and J by 3 bases, and 9 bases separated the two germline ends. This CDR3 is built from 13 residues. This chain's CDR3 is CASSTQGDTEAFF. CDR3 sequence (DNA): TGTGCCAGTAGTACGCAGGGTGACACTGAAGCTTTCTTT.

The rearrangement links TRBV7-8 to TRBJ1-5, with D uncertain. Deletions cut 1 base from V and 4 bases from J, with 5 bases between. The length of the CDR3 is 13 residues. The germline gives CDR1 SGHVS, CDR2 FQNEAQ. CDR3 DNA: TGTGCCAGCAGCTTAGAGCGGAATCAGCCCCAGCATTTT. It codes for CASSLERNQPQHF.

V gene TRBV28 combines with J gene TRBJ1-5; possible D gene TRBD1, 6 bases. Per germline, CDR1 MDHEN and CDR2 SYDVKM. V was shortened by 7 bases and J by 0 bases, with 10 bases between the two germline ends. The length of the CDR3 is 14 residues. CDR3 sequence reads: CASTDRLSNQPQHF. DNA for the CDR3: TGTGCCAGCACCGACAGGCTTAGCAATCAGCCCCAGCATTTT. Full variable domain (remainder filled in from reference TRBV28 and TRBJ1-5): DVKVTQSSRYLVKRTGEKVFLECVQDMDHENMFWYRQDPGLGLRLIYFSYDVKMKEKGDIPEGYSVSREKKERFSLILESASTNQTSMYLCASTDRLSNQPQHFGDGTRLSIL.

The V gene is TRBV5-5, the J gene TRBJ1-1; no definite D call. CDR3 length: 12 amino acids. V dropped 4 bases and J dropped 6 bases, with 10 bases sitting between them. Germline CDR1 reads SGHKS; CDR2 reads YYEKEE (reference sequence). CDR3 region: CASSTFLSEAFF. The CDR3 DNA sequence: TGTGCCAGCAGCACATTCCTCTCTGAAGCTTTCTTT. Supplemented by reference TRBV5-5 and TRBJ1-1, the full variable domain reads DAGVTQSPTHLIKTRGQQVTLRCSPISGHKSVSWYQQVLGQGPQFIFQYYEKEERGRGNFPDRFSARQFPNYSSELNVNALLLGDSALYLCASSTFLSEAFFGQGTRLTVV.

The V call is TRBV6-5, the J call TRBJ1-2; maybe TRBD1 (5 bases). Germline CDR1 MNHEY, CDR2 SVGAGI. Trimming removed 5 bases at V and 0 bases at J, with 13 bases between. The CDR3 runs to 15 residues. This CDR3 reads CASSPHGGSNYGYTF. The CDR3 DNA is TGTGCCAGCAGTCCCCACGGGGGTTCTAACTATGGCTACACCTTC.

This chain connects TRBV6-4 to TRBJ2-3; 8 bases are a match to TRBD1. The CDR3 is 15 residues long. CDR1 MRHNA and CDR2 SNTAGT come from the germline V gene. The V gene end was trimmed by 8 bases and the J gene end by 1 base; junction bases not matched to a gene: 8. The CDR3 spells CASGRTGQGTDTQYF. The CDR3 coding sequence is TGTGCCAGCGGGAGAACGGGACAGGGCACAGATACGCAGTATTTT.

This chain joins TRBV5-1 and TRBJ1-1; no clear D gene. This CDR3 is built from 14 residues. Trimming removed 4 bases from V and 1 base from J, with 11 bases in between. The V gene's germline CDR1 is SGHRS and CDR2 YFSETQ. The DNA of the CDR3 is TGCGCCAGCAGCCGAGGGATCCAGAACACTGAAGCTTTCTTT. Amino acid sequence: CASSRGIQNTEAFF.

The J gene is TRBJ1-1, the V gene TRBV7-8; no firm D call. V shed 5 bases and J shed 3 bases, with 7 bases lying between them. From germline, CDR1 is SGHVS and CDR2 FQNEAQ. This CDR3 spans 12 amino acids. The CDR3 bases are TGTGCCAGCAGCCGGAGGGACACTGAAGCTTTCTTT. Translation: CASSRRDTEAFF.

The chain has TRBV5-6 and TRBJ1-1, with D hard to call. The ends were cut back, 3 bases at V and 4 bases at J, with 7 bases in the middle. The CDR3 is 12 amino acids. CDR1 is SGHDT, CDR2 YYEEEE, per germline. CDR3 loop: CASSSLPTEAFF. Here the CDR3 DNA reads TGTGCCAGCAGCTCTCTACCCACTGAAGCTTTCTTT.

The V gene is TRBV28, the J gene TRBJ2-3; tentative D call: TRBD2 (5 bases). Germline CDR1 is MDHEN and CDR2 is SYDVKM. Trimming removed 2 bases at V and 4 bases at J, with 19 bases between. This CDR3 has 17 residues. This CDR3 reads CASSLRRASREADTQYF. In DNA form, the CDR3 reads TGTGCCAGCAGTTTAAGACGTGCTAGCCGAGAAGCAGATACGCAGTATTTT.